This T cell receptor (beta chain) was documented in a study of beta chain features in type 1 diabetes. Study overall: Sorted cell examination encompassed 100 million to 110 million cells across all samples.

Of the isolated RNA, all was reverse transcribed, and so the sequenced material was expressed TCRB transcripts. The average output of naive, central memory and regulatory T cell samples was approximately 3.8 million reads. Repertoires were generated with immunoSEQ multiplex PCR, while TCRdb's copy carries only in-frame clones and drops some. The table includes hundreds of thousands of clones, around an eighth detected once. Worth noting for this clone: Its antigen is unidentified.

Broader study findings: Patients' naive, central memory and Treg TCRB repertoires seemed closer to one another than those of healthy donors.

There are 13 residues in the CDR3. In germline, CDR1 is SGHAT, CDR2 FQDESV (reference sequence). V lost 5 bases to trimming and J lost 3 bases; unmatched junction nucleotides: 2. V is TRBV11-1 and J is TRBJ1-1; 8 nucleotides line up with TRBD1. Input material: naive CD4+ T cells from blood. This sequence originates from a man between 18 and 29 years old in good health. DNA for the CDR3: TGTGCCAGCAGCCGGACAGGGTACACTGAAGCTTTCTTT. This gives the protein CASSRTGYTEAFF.